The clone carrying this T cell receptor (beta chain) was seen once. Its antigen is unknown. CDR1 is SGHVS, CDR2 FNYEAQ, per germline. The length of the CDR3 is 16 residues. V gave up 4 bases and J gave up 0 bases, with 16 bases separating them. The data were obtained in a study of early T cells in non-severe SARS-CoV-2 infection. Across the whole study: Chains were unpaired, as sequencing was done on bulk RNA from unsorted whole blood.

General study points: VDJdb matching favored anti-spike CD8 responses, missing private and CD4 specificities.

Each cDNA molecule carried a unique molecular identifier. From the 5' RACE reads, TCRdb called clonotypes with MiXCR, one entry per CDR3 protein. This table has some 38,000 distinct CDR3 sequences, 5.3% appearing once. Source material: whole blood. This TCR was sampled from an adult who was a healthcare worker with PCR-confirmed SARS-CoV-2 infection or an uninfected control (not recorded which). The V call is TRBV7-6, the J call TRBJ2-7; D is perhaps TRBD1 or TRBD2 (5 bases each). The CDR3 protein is CASSSGTGFSSYEQYF. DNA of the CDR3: TGTGCCAGCAGCTCGGGGACCGGATTCAGCTCCTACGAGCAGTACTTC.